The subject of this entry is one T cell receptor beta chain. The protocol was immunoSEQ multiplex PCR, while the TCRdb copy is restricted to in-frame clones and leaves out a portion. The sample gives some 120,000 clones, just over 90% of which show up once; 0.83% is in the top ten. The data originate from a study of T cell clones after liver transplantation. Trimming took 11 bases from V and 3 from J, leaving 12 bases between them. Per the germline V gene, CDR1 is MDHEN and CDR2 is SYDVKM. This CDR3 contains 12 residues. The receptor comes from a human patient who received a liver transplant. Some of the T cells may derive from the graft donor. This specimen was CD4+ T cells from blood, taken 12 months after liver transplant. This chain connects TRBV28 to TRBJ2-3; D gene uncertain. CDR3 in DNA: TGTGCCCATTCGGAAAGTACAGATACGCAGTATTTT. This gives the protein CAHSESTDTQYF. Using reference TRBV28 and TRBJ2-3 for the parts outside the CDR3, the full variable domain is DVKVTQSSRYLVKRTGEKVFLECVQDMDHENMFWYRQDPGLGLRLIYFSYDVKMKEKGDIPEGYSVSREKKERFSLILESASTNQTSMYLCAHSESTDTQYFGPGTRLTVL.